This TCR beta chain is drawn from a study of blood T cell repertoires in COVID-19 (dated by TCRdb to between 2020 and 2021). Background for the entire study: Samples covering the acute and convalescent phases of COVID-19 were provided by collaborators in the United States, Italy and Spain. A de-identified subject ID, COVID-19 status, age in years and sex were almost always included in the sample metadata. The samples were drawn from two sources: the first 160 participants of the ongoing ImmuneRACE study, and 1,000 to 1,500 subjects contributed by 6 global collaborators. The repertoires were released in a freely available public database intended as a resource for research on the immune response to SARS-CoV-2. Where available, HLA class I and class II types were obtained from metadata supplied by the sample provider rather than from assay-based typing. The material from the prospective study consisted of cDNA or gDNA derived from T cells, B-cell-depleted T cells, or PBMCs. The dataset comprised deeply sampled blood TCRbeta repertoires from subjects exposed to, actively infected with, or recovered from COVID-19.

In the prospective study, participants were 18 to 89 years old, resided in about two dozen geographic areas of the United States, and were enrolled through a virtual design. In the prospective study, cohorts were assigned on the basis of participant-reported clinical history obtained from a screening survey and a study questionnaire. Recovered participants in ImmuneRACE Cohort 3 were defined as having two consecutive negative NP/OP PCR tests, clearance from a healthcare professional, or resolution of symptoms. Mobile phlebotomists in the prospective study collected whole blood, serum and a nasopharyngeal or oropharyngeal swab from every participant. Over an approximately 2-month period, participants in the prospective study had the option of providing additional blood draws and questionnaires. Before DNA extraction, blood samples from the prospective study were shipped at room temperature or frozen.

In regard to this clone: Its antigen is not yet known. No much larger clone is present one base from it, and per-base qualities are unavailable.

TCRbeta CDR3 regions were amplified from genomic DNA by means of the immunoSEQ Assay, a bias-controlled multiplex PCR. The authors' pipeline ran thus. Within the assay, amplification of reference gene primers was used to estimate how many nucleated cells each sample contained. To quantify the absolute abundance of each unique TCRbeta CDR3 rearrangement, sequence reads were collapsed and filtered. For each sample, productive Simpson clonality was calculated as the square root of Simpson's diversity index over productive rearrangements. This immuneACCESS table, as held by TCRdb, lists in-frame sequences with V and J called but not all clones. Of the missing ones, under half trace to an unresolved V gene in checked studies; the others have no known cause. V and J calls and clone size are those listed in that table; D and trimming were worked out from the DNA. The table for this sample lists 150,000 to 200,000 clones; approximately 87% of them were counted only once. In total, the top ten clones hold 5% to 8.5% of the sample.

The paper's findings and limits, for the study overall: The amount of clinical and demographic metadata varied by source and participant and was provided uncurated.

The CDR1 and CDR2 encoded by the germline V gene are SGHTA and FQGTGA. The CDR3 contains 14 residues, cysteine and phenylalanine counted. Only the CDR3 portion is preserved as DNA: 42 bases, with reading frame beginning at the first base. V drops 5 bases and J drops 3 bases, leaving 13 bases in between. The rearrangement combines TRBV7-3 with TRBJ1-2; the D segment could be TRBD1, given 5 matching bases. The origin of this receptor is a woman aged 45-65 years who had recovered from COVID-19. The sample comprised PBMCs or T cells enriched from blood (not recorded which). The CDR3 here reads CASSPGGLDYGYTF. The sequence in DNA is TGTGCCAGCAGCCCGGGGGGATTGGACTATGGCTACACCTTC. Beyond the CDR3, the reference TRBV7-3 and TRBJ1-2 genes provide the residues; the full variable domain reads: GAGVSQTPSNKVTEKGKYVELRCDPISGHTALYWYRQSLGQGPEFLIYFQGTGAADDSGLPNDRFFAVRPEGSVSTLKIQRTERGDSAVYLCASSPGGLDYGYTFGSGTRLTVV.